The T cell receptor (beta chain) under discussion was sequenced for a study of shared clonotypes between healthy human individuals. Profiled with immunoSEQ multiplex PCR; TCRdb holds only in-frame clones, not every one. The sample holds 500,000 to 650,000 clones, roughly four fifths seen once. This clone was recorded a few times. The sequenced sample consisted of PBMCs. The TCR originated in a middle-aged woman in good health. Some clones in this sample may be carry-over from other donors' samples.

The CDR3 loop reads CAISETGGTEAFF. The CDR3 coding sequence is TGTGCCATCAGTGAGACAGGGGGCACTGAAGCTTTCTTT. V is TRBV10-3 and J is TRBJ1-1; 8 bases are shared with TRBD1. From germline, CDR1 is ENHRY and CDR2 SYGVKD. CDR3 length: 13 residues. The V and J ends lost 2 bases and 4 bases, in that order; junction bases with no gene match: 0.